The sequence of this T cell receptor (beta chain) was determined in a study of OX40 agonist ivuxolimab in advanced cancers. Looking at the study overall: Ivuxolimab was delivered to patients intravenously every 2 weeks at doses spanning 0.01 to 10 mg/kg.

Libraries were prepared by immunoSEQ multiplex PCR; TCRdb keeps only in-frame clonotypes and omits some of them. The data show tens of thousands of clones, with just under 90% seen just once and about 5.4% held by the top ten. The germline V gene encodes CDR1 SGDLS and CDR2 YYNGEE. The CDR3 contains 15 residues. Trimming stripped 0 bases from V and 5 bases from J, with 11 bases between. This receptor was obtained from an adult with an advanced solid tumor such as melanoma, head and neck, liver or kidney cancer. The sequences come from CD4+ or CD8+ T cells sorted from blood, collected in a trial of the OX40 agonist ivuxolimab. The chain is built from TRBV9 and TRBJ2-2; weak D call: TRBD2 (5 bases). The CDR3 protein is CASSVGGPRTGELFF. DNA of the CDR3: TGTGCCAGCAGCGTAGGAGGGCCTCGGACCGGGGAGCTGTTTTTT.